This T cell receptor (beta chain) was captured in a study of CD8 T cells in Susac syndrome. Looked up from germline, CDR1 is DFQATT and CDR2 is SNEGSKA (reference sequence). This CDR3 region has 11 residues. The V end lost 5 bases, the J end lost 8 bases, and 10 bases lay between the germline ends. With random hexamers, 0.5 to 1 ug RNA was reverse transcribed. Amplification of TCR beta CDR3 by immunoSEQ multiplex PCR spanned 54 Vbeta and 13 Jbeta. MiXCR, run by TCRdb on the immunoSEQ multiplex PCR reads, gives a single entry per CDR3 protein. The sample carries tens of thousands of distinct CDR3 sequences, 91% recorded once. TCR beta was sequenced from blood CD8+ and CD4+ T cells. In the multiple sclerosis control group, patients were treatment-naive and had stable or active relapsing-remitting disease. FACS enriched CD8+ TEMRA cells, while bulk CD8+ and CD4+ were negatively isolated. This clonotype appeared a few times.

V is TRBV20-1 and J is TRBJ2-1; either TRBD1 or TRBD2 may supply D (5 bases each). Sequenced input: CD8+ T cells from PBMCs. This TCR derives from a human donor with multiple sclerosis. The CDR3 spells CSAPLGDEQFF. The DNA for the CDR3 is TGCAGTGCTCCCTTGGGGGATGAGCAGTTCTTC.